The present T cell receptor beta chain was sequenced within a study of monozygotic twins with inflammatory bowel disease (dated by TCRdb to about 2019). About the study as a whole: A total of some 30 monozygotic twin pairs were included in the full study, comprising nine German pairs (four IBD-concordant, five IBD-discordant) and 19 IBD-discordant Danish pairs. The search for disease-associated traits relied mainly on comparing, within discordant pairs, IBD patients with their genetically identical healthy co-twins. Each individual had, on average, about 151 000 unique TCRalpha sequences and 181 000 unique TCRbeta sequences available for analysis.

From each donor, a roughly 2.5 ml peripheral blood sample was collected into PAXgene tubes and stored at -80 degrees C. Without any T cell sorting, total RNA was extracted from whole blood using the PAXgene blood miRNA kit on an automated QIAcube. Peripheral blood from monozygotic twin pairs concordant or discordant for inflammatory bowel disease was subjected to deep TCRalpha and TCRbeta repertoire profiling with unique molecular barcoding. Smoking habits were recorded for all twin pairs, and individuals were classified as current, former or never smokers. Library preparation employed 5' RACE. Each TCR library was prepared from 3,000 to 4,000 ng of total RNA. For each sample, cDNA synthesis was carried out in eight separate reactions using SMARTScribe reverse transcriptase. Unique molecular identifiers containing a 6-nucleotide sample barcode were introduced through template switching during cDNA synthesis. TCRalpha and TCRbeta cDNA was amplified by two nested PCRs of approximately 17 and 9 cycles, with bead purification after each PCR. Before amplification, the cDNA was both treated with uracil DNA-glycosylase and purified with the QIAquick PCR purification kit. The second PCR was the step at which Illumina TruSeq-compatible adapters and sample-specific barcodes were added. TapeStation and Qubit were used to check library quality and concentration, and approximately 5.5 ng of each library went into the pool. Sequencing of the pooled libraries was done on an Illumina HiSeq2500 single-index Rapid Run using custom sequencing primers and 2 x 100 bp reads. Per the original workflow: UMI-based consensus assembly with MiGEC version 1.2.6 was used to correct PCR and sequencing errors. V(D)J alignment, clonotype assembly and CDR3 extraction were performed with MiXCR version 2.1.1. To normalise gene usage, clonotype sharing and MAIT/NKT TCR abundance, the analysis used the top 1000, 10 000 and 20 000 clonotypes per sample. After downsampling to 27 000 UMIs, diversity was calculated as the inverse Simpson index using the vegan R package. Paired Mann-Whitney U tests were applied to discordant twin pairs, and Benjamini-Hochberg correction was used for multiple testing. TCRdb reprocessed the reads, and each CDR3 protein sequence is entered once, without DNA. The V and J calls reflect TCRdb's pipeline rather than the authors' work. The sample's own table lists 140,000 to 150,000 distinct CDR3 sequences. Together, the top ten hold 0.95% to 1.5% of the sample.

The investigation overall reported the following: Because patients received different immunosuppressive treatments, the repertoires may have picked up extra background noise and variability between individuals. Repertoire similarity did not differ between concordant and discordant twins, which could be due to limited statistical power. Fewer clonotypes were shared with other individuals by IBD patients than by healthy twins, most markedly in patients showing signs of disease activity. No single strong signal or clonotype linked to IBD turned up in the results, so the idea that one exists was not supported. Different T cell subtypes could not be distinguished in the analysis. Measured by the inverse Simpson index, TCRbeta repertoire diversity was lower in IBD patients than in their healthy co-twins.

Reading the germline V gene (reference sequence) gives CDR1 DFQATT and CDR2 SNEGSKA. The CDR3, from cysteine to phenylalanine, totals 12 residues. No coding sequence is recorded. A word on this clonotype: The specificity of this receptor is unknown.

The receptor's source is a human donor with ulcerative colitis or Crohn's disease, or a healthy co-twin of an affected twin (not recorded which). The sequenced sample consisted of blood. The sequence links TRBV20-1 to TRBJ1-1; TCRdb reports TRBD1, a call that lacks DNA to check it against. The CDR3 amino acid sequence is: CSDPTGAGKAFF.